Presented here are 15 T cell receptor beta chains from one specimen sequenced in a study of T cells in Graves' hyperthyroidism and ophthalmopathy. Regions amplified from RNA transcripts were the TCR beta CDR3 regions. A first-round RT-PCR of the TCR CDR3 used the HTBI primer set. MiXCR was run by TCRdb on the multiplex PCR reads, yielding one entry per CDR3 protein. Counted here are 370,000 or so distinct CDR3 sequences, around 25% occurring once; the ten biggest clones make up more than 60%. The source material was blood. The receptors were gathered from a man between 50 and 59 years old with Graves' hyperthyroidism.

This rearrangement joins TRBV12-3 or TRBV12-4 to TRBJ1-1; 7 bases are a match to TRBD1. The V gene end was trimmed by 4 bases and the J gene end by 0 bases; junction bases not matched to a gene: 5. The CDR3 covers 15 residues. CDR3 sequence: CASSSSQGLNTEAFF. The CDR3 DNA follows: TGTGCCAGCAGTTCCTCACAGGGGTTGAACACTGAAGCTTTCTTT.

The chain employs TRBV20-1 and TRBJ2-5, with a tentative D call TRBD2 (6 bases). The CDR3 is 14 residues long. Trimming removed 0 bases at V and 4 bases at J, with 12 bases between. CDR1 and CDR2 (germline): DFQATT, SNEGSKA (reference sequence). DNA of the CDR3: TGCAGTGCTAGAGACTGGGGAGGTCGAGAGACCCAGTACTTC. Its protein product is CSARDWGGRETQYF.

This sequence joins TRBV2 and TRBJ1-4; D is possibly TRBD1 (6 bases). The CDR3 has 13 residues. Trimming pared 6 bases from V and 7 bases from J, leaving 12 bases between. The germline CDR1 and CDR2 sequences are SNHLY and FYNNEI. The CDR3 sequence: CASSRGLFEKLFF. The CDR3, as DNA: TGTGCCAGCAGCAGGGGTCTCTTTGAAAAACTGTTTTTT. The whole variable domain, remainder taken from reference TRBV2 and TRBJ1-4, is EPEVTQTPSHQVTQMGQEVILRCVPISNHLYFYWYRQILGQKVEFLVSFYNNEISEKSEIFDDQFSVERPDGSNFTLKIRSTKLEDSAMYFCASSRGLFEKLFFGSGTQLSVL.

The V gene is TRBV12-5, the J gene TRBJ2-5, with D tentatively TRBD2 (6 bases). CDR1 LGHNT and CDR2 FRNRAP come from the germline V gene. V lost 5 bases and J lost 3, with 13 bases in between. CDR3 length: 14 residues. This CDR3 is CASGPRLDKETQYF. Written as DNA, the CDR3 is TGTGCTAGTGGTCCGCGACTAGATAAAGAGACCCAGTACTTC.

This chain links TRBV2 with TRBJ2-7; D gene uncertain. The germline V and J ends were trimmed by 1 base and 3 bases, with 10 bases remaining between them. CDR3 size: 14 residues. Per germline, CDR1 SNHLY and CDR2 FYNNEI. The CDR3 sequence: CASSEGGYSYEQYF. CDR3 nucleotides: TGTGCCAGCAGTGAAGGGGGTTACAGCTACGAGCAGTACTTC.

In regard to this clonotype: One end of the junction fails to match germline, which may point to a read error. The CDR3 DNA reads TGTGCCAGCAGCTTTGGCGGCGACAATGAGCAGCTCTTC. Amino acids: CASSFGGDNEQLF. The V gene is TRBV7-6, the J gene TRBJ2-1; D unclear. In germline, CDR1 is SGHVS, CDR2 FNYEAQ. This CDR3 has 13 residues.

This clonotype was counted between two and nine times. The chain carries TRBV5-1 and TRBJ2-7, with 16 positions matching TRBD2. Unmatched junction bases numbered 7, after V lost 3 bases and J lost 4 bases. CDR3 size: 17 residues. Germline CDR1 SGHRS, CDR2 YFSETQ. DNA of the CDR3: TGCGCCAGCAGCTCGGCGGGACTAGCGGGAGGGTGGTACGAGCAGTACTTC. Translating gives CASSSAGLAGGWYEQYF.

This clonotype was counted once. The V and J genes are TRBV28 and TRBJ2-1, with TRBD2 identical over 9 bases. The CDR3 has 16 amino acids. V was clipped by 5 bases and J by 6 bases; unmatched bases: 11. Germline V gene sequence: CDR1 MDHEN, CDR2 SYDVKM. The CDR3 DNA reads TGTGCCAGCAGTCGACGAGCGGGAGGCGGACTCAATGAGCAGTTCTTC. Translated: CASSRRAGGGLNEQFF. The complete variable domain, with remaining parts taken from reference TRBV28 and TRBJ2-1, reads DVKVTQSSRYLVKRTGEKVFLECVQDMDHENMFWYRQDPGLGLRLIYFSYDVKMKEKGDIPEGYSVSREKKERFSLILESASTNQTSMYLCASSRRAGGGLNEQFFGPGTRLTVL.

The chain combines TRBV28 with TRBJ1-2; 9 positions match TRBD1. This CDR3 has 13 residues. Germline CDR1 is MDHEN and CDR2 is SYDVKM. V was pared by 4 bases and J by 8 bases, with 5 bases of the junction left unmatched. CDR3 sequence (DNA): TGTGCCAGCAGTTGGGGACAGGGTCGCGGCTACACCTTC. Its protein product is CASSWGQGRGYTF.

This clonotype was seen at least ten times. J is TRBJ2-1 and V is TRBV11-2; 11 bases align to TRBD2. After removal of 0 bases from V and 6 bases from J, the junction contained 4 bases not matched to a gene. The germline gives CDR1 SGHAT, CDR2 FQNNGV. The CDR3 totals 16 residues. CDR3 coding DNA: TGTGCCAGCAGCTTAGATAGCGGGAGGGCCTTCAATGAGCAGTTCTTC. As protein: CASSLDSGRAFNEQFF.

The chain uses TRBV10-3 and TRBJ2-3; D is unclear. CDR3 length: 16 amino acids. Trimming pared 0 bases from V and 3 bases from J, leaving 13 bases between. CDR1 is ENHRY, CDR2 SYGVKD, per germline. The CDR3 region is CAISESGRSDTDTQYF. The CDR3 region has the DNA TGTGCCATCAGTGAGTCCGGCAGGTCGGATACAGATACGCAGTATTTT.

This chain uses TRBV3-1 with TRBJ2-1; 13 bases agree with TRBD2. CDR1 and CDR2 from the germline V gene are LGHDT and YNNKEL (reference sequence). The V and J ends lost 5 bases and 10 bases, in that order; junction bases with no gene match: 8. This CDR3 comprises 15 residues. The CDR3 sequence is CASSGPGLAGNEQFF. In DNA, the CDR3 is TGTGCCAGCAGCGGTCCGGGACTAGCGGGAAACGAGCAGTTCTTC.

The rearrangement joins TRBV3-1 to TRBJ2-7; 7 bases align to TRBD2. The trim removed 2 bases at V and 5 bases at J, leaving 0 bases unmatched. CDR1 LGHDT and CDR2 YNNKEL come from the germline V gene (reference sequence). The CDR3 sequence is 12 residues long. The CDR3 coding sequence is TGTGCCAGCAGCCAACTAGCGGACGAGCAGTACTTC. It specifies CASSQLADEQYF.

The chain links TRBV5-1 to TRBJ2-5; 12 bases map to TRBD2. The CDR3 runs to 15 residues. Germline V gene data show CDR1 as SGHRS and CDR2 as YFSETQ. V gave up 4 bases and J gave up 4 bases; unmatched junction bases: 5. The CDR3 loop reads CASSHEGLAGETQYF. The CDR3 DNA is TGCGCCAGCAGCCACGAGGGACTAGCGGGAGAGACCCAGTACTTC.

This clonotype was observed a handful of times. The genes are TRBV6-2 or TRBV6-3 and TRBJ2-1, with D unclear. The CDR3 spans 11 residues. Germline V gene sequence: CDR1 MNHEY, CDR2 SVGEGT. The V gene lost 8 bases and the J gene lost 10 bases, with 12 bases spanning the gap. The CDR3 is CASQEVGEQFF. DNA for the CDR3: TGTGCCAGCCAAGAGGTGGGGGAGCAGTTCTTC.